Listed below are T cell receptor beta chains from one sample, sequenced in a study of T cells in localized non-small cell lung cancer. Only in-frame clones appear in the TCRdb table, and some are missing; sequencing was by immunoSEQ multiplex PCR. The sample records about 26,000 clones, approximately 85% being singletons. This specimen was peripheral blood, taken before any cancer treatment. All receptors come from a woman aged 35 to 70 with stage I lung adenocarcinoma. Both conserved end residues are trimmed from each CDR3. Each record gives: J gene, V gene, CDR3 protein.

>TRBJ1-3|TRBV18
ASSQRIQGKKNTIY
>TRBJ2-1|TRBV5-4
ASSLSQYSYNEQF
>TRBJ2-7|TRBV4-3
ASSQRQGYEQY
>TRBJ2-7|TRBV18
ASSPRAVPTSSYEQY
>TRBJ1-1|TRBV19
ASGQGVNTEAF
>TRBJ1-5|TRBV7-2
ASSLEGLRRDQPQH
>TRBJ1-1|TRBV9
ASSVDFRGTEAF
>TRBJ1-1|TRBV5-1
ASRIASNTLGSTEAF
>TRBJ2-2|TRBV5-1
ASSETSGGPRAGELF
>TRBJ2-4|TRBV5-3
ARSRTVSLIQY
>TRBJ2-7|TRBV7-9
ASSLAGYERY
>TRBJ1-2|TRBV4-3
ASSPQINYGYT
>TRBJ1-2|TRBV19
ASDGAFNRRANYGYT
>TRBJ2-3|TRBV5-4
ASSLRTSGGTDTQY
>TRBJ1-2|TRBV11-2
ASSEDRGRGYGYT
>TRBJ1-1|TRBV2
ASSEDRGGTNTEAF
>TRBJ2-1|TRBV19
ASSRTAINEQF
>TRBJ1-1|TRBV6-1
ASSEIVGQGRTEAF
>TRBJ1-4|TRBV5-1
ASSLLGPTVNEKLF
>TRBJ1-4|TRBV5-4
ASSLIRGGTNEKLF
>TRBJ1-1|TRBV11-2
ASSSNPATTGAEAF
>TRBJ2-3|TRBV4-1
ASSQTEGWIDTQY
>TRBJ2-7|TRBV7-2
ASSQTPSGQEISYEQY
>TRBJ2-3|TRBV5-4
ASSFVPDHTTDTQY
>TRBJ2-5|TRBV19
ASSAREETQY
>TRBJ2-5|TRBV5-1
ASSLDGYQETQY
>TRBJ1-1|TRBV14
ASSRGTENTEAF
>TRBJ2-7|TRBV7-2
ASSLYGSYEQY
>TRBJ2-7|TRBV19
ASSSNTGGRYEQY
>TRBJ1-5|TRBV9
ASSVGDYQPQH
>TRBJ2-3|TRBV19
ASSRIAGGARDTQY
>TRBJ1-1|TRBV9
ASSARHLLNTEAF
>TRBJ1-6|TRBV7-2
ASSLAAAGEPLH
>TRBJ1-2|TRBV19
ASTPQALANYGYT
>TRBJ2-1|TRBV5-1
ASSHSGSSYNEQF
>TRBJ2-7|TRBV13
ASSSQGDRPWPYEQY
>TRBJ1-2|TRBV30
AWNRIGADGYT
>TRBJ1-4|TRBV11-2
ASSPDPTNEKLF
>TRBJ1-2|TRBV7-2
ASSSEGARYGYT
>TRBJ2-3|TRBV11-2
ASSPWTSGTDTQY
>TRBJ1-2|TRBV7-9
ASSFRQNYGYT
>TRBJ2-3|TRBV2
ASTEVAGGSSTDTQY
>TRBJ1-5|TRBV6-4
ASSPEGSNQPQH
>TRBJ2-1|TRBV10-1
ASNIMALEF
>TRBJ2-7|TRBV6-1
ASQPAPGFYEQY
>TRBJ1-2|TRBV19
ATEDRVRTGGYT